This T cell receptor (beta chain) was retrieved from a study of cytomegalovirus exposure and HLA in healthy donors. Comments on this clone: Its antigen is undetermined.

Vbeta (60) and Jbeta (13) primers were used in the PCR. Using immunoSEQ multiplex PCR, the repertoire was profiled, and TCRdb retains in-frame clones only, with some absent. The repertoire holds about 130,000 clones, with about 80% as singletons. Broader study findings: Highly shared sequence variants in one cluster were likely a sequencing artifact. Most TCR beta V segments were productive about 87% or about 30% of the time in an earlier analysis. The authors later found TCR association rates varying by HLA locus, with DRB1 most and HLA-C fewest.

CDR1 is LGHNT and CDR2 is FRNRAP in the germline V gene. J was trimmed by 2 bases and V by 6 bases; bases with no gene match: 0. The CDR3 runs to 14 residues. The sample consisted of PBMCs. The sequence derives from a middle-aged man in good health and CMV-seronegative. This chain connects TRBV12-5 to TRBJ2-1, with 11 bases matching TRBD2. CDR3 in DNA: TGTGCTAGTGGACTAGCGGGGGCCTACAATGAGCAGTTCTTC. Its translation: CASGLAGAYNEQFF.